The sample holds a few counts of the clone carrying this T cell receptor (beta chain). Its specificity is unknown. This sample was taken from a study of CD8+ T cells in alopecia areata. Findings and caveats of the study: Relative to normal scalp, lesional scalp, especially alopecia totalis/universalis, showed higher clonality.

Sampling of alopecia areata patients yielded lesional scalp punch biopsies as well as peripheral blood. Sequencing used cDNA as its template, made by extracting RNA and reverse transcribing it. The repertoire was sequenced with immunoSEQ multiplex PCR; TCRdb's copy has only in-frame clones and lacks some. In the table there are 120,000 or so clones, more than 30% of which are singletons. In germline, CDR1 is SQVTM, CDR2 ANQGSEA. The CDR3 is made up of 16 amino acids. Trimming removed 7 bases from V and 0 bases from J; junction bases left unmatched: 15. The chain joins TRBV29-1 to TRBJ2-7, with 7 bases that match TRBD2. The receptor was isolated from a human donor with alopecia areata. Sequenced material: CD4+ T cells sorted from blood. CDR3 residues: CSARPTSASPSYEQYF. The CDR3 nucleotides read TGCAGCGCCCGGCCTACTAGCGCCTCCCCCTCCTACGAGCAGTACTTC.